A selection of T cell receptor beta chains follows, all from one sample in a study of Tregs in tolerant kidney transplant recipients. The table came from immunoSEQ multiplex PCR; TCRdb's copy has only in-frame clones and leaves some out. The table records about 68,000 clones, 84% of them present only once. Input material: CD4+ T cells from blood. These TCRs come from a human donor in good health. The CDR3 runs from the conserved cysteine through the conserved F or W. Fields, in order: clone size, J gene, V gene, D gene, CDR3 DNA, CDR3 protein. The D gene is left open where the match is weak. Size values are once, few and many counts, or a class for expanded clones, and some rows have none.

NA TRBJ2-3 TRBV7-9 TRBD2 TGTGCCAGCAGTCGGCTCGCGACTAGCGGGGGTGGCACAGATACGCAGTATTTT CASSRLATSGGGTDTQYF
NA TRBJ2-1 TRBV5-1 TRBD2 TGCGCCAGCAGCAGGGGGACTAGCGGGAGGCGGAGCTCCTACAATGAGCAGTTCTTC CASSRGTSGRRSSYNEQFF
NA TRBJ2-1 TRBV6-5 TRBD2 TGTGCCAGCAGAACCCTAGCGGGAGGAAAAAATGAGCAGTTCTTC CASRTLAGGKNEQFF
NA TRBJ2-4 TRBV5-1 NA TGCGCCAGCAGCTCCGCTCCGGGACTAGCCAAAAACATTCAGTACTTC CASSSAPGLAKNIQYF
NA TRBJ2-7 TRBV23-1 NA TGCGCCAGCACCAGGACGGAGCAGTACTTC CASTRTEQYF
few TRBJ1-3 TRBV5-6 NA TGTGCCAGCAGCTTGGGAGGATCTGGAAACACCATATATTTT CASSLGGSGNTIYF
NA TRBJ2-4 TRBV18 NA TGTGCCAGCTCACAGGAAATGGGAGTAGCCAAAAACATTCAGTACTTC CASSQEMGVAKNIQYF
NA TRBJ2-3 TRBV4-3 NA TGCGCCAGCTGGCGGGCCCTAACAGATACGCAGTATTTT CASWRALTDTQYF
NA TRBJ2-5 TRBV7-9 NA TGTGCCAGCAAGAGGGGGAGCTACTCAGAGACCCAGTACTTC CASKRGSYSETQYF
NA TRBJ2-2 TRBV10-1 NA TGCGCCAGCACCCGAAAAATCGGGACCGGGGAGCTGTTTTTT CASTRKIGTGELFF
once TRBJ2-3 TRBV5-1 NA TGCGCCAGCAGTCCTCCTCTGGGTTCAGATACGCAGTATTTT CASSPPLGSDTQYF
NA TRBJ2-1 TRBV30 TRBD1 TGTGCCTGGAGGCGACAGGGTCGGAAGGGATACAATGAGCAGTTCTTC CAWRRQGRKGYNEQFF
NA TRBJ1-1 TRBV18 TRBD1 TGTGCCAGCTCATCACAACAGGGGGAAGGCACTGAAGCTTTCTTT CASSSQQGEGTEAFF
NA TRBJ1-4 TRBV5-1 NA TGCGCCAGCAGCTTGGGGATAAATCGACAGGCAACTAATGAAAAACTGTTTTTT CASSLGINRQATNEKLFF
NA TRBJ2-6 TRBV7-3 NA TGTGCCAGCAGCTTAGTGGTCAGGGTCGTATCGGGGGCCAACGTCCTGACTTTC CASSLVVRVVSGANVLTF
once TRBJ2-5 TRBV15 TRBD1 TGTGCCACCAGCAGGGGAAACCAGGGGGCCGGTGAGACCCAGTACTTC CATSRGNQGAGETQYF
NA TRBJ2-5 TRBV7-8 NA TGTGCCAGCAGCCAAAGAGGGGGAGAGGCCCAGTACTTC CASSQRGGEAQYF
NA TRBJ2-5 TRBV18 NA TGTGCCAGCTCACCACGGAACAGCCAAGAGACCCAGTACTTC CASSPRNSQETQYF
NA TRBJ1-1 TRBV18 NA TGTGCCAGCTCGCTCCGGGACTCAGTCACTGAAGCTTTCTTT CASSLRDSVTEAFF
NA TRBJ2-3 TRBV30 NA TGTGCCTGGAGTAGGCTCCTGAACACAGATACGCAGTATTTT CAWSRLLNTDTQYF
NA TRBJ1-2 TRBV6-5 NA TGTGCCAGCAAGAAGACGGCTAACTATGGCTACACCTTC CASKKTANYGYTF
NA TRBJ2-3 TRBV6-5 NA TGTGCCAGCAAGACTCAAAGCGGGTACACAGATACGCAGTATTTT CASKTQSGYTDTQYF
NA TRBJ2-1 TRBV30 NA TGTGCCTGGAGTGGGATCCCGGGACTTGGGAGTTACAATGAGCAGTTCTTC CAWSGIPGLGSYNEQFF
NA TRBJ1-5 TRBV7-3 NA TGTGCCAGCAGCTTAAAATCGGGAAATGATCAGCCCCAGCATTTT CASSLKSGNDQPQHF
NA TRBJ2-1 TRBV29-1 NA TGCAGTAAAACGGGGGACGGGCTCAATGAGCAGTTCTTC CSKTGDGLNEQFF
NA TRBJ1-5 TRBV7-2 NA TGTGCCAGCAGCCCGGACCGGGGGCCTCAGCCCCAGCATTTT CASSPDRGPQPQHF
NA TRBJ2-7 TRBV7-2 NA TGTGCCAGCAGCCCAAGCCGAGGGGACGAGCAGTACTTC CASSPSRGDEQYF
NA TRBJ2-2 TRBV18 NA TGTGCCAGCTCACCGGACAGCACCGGGGAGCTGTTTTTT CASSPDSTGELFF
NA TRBJ1-2 TRBV11-2 TRBD1 TGTGCCAGCAGCTTAGGACAGGGCCATGGCTACACCTTC CASSLGQGHGYTF
once TRBJ1-4 TRBV6-5 NA TGTGCCAGCAGTCGGGGAGACGATGCGACAAAACTGTTTTTT CASSRGDDATKLFF
few TRBJ2-3 TRBV19 TRBD2 TGTGCCAGTAGCAGGACGACTAGCCTTGATACGCAGTATTTT CASSRTTSLDTQYF
NA TRBJ2-2 TRBV7-9 NA TGTGCCAGCAGCCCCCTTCGGTGGGCCACCGGGGAGCTGTTTTTT CASSPLRWATGELFF
NA TRBJ2-7 TRBV7-2 TRBD1 TGTGCCAGCAGCCCTGGACAGGGCTACGAGCAGTACTTC CASSPGQGYEQYF
once TRBJ1-3 TRBV9 NA TGTGCCAGCAGCGTAGGGAGCGGAGGGAGCTCTGGAAACACCATATATTTT CASSVGSGGSSGNTIYF
NA TRBJ2-7 TRBV29-1 TRBD2 TGCAGCACCGCCGGGACTAGCCGTTACGAGCAGTACTTC CSTAGTSRYEQYF
NA TRBJ2-7 TRBV10-1 TRBD2 TGCGCCAGCAGTGTTTTCGTAGCGGGATGTGTCTGCGAGCAGTACTTC CASSVFVAGCVCEQYF
NA TRBJ2-1 TRBV4-1 TRBD2 TGCGCCAGCAGCTCTTGGACTAGAAACCAAGGCGAGCAGTTCTTC CASSSWTRNQGEQFF
NA TRBJ2-3 TRBV30 TRBD2 TGTGCCTGGTCCAGTTTAGCGGGGCTCACAGATACGCAGTATTTT CAWSSLAGLTDTQYF
NA TRBJ2-3 TRBV7-5 NA TGTGCCAGAAGCTTAGGTCAGGTCGACAGGCGTACCAGCACAGATACGCAGTATTTT CARSLGQVDRRTSTDTQYF
NA TRBJ2-7 TRBV7-2 NA TGTGCCAGCAGCTTAGCTTTGGCGGGGTTGACCTACGAGCAGTACTTC CASSLALAGLTYEQYF
few TRBJ2-1 TRBV2 NA TGTGCCAGCAGCGGGGCGGCCCAGGGGCGGGAGCAGTTCTTC CASSGAAQGREQFF
once TRBJ1-1 TRBV5-1 TRBD1 TGCGCCAGCAGCACAACGGGACAGGGGAACACTGAAGCTTTCTTT CASSTTGQGNTEAFF
NA TRBJ1-5 TRBV11-2 NA TGTGCCAGCAGCTTAGGTAACAAAGACCAGCCCCAGCATTTT CASSLGNKDQPQHF
NA TRBJ2-3 TRBV4-1 NA TGCGCCAGCAGCCAAGTGGGACTTTCACTAAATACGCAGTATTTT CASSQVGLSLNTQYF
once TRBJ1-2 TRBV27 TRBD1 TGTGCCCTACAGGGGGACAACTATGGCTACACCTTC CALQGDNYGYTF
NA TRBJ2-7 TRBV6-4 TRBD2 TGTGCCAGCAGGGGGGGCCGACAAGTCCTAGCGGGAGCGCAGTACTTC CASRGGRQVLAGAQYF
NA TRBJ2-4 TRBV4-1 NA TGCGCCAGCAGCCAAGGTACTTTTCTTCGGACGGCCAAAAACATTCAGTACTTC CASSQGTFLRTAKNIQYF
NA TRBJ2-7 TRBV5-6 NA TGTGCCAGCAGCTCCAAAGGGGGGGACTACGAGCAGTACTTC CASSSKGGDYEQYF
NA TRBJ2-7 TRBV11-2 TRBD2 TGTGCCAGCAGCTTCAGGGTTTCTAGCGGGAGTGACTACGAGCAGTACTTC CASSFRVSSGSDYEQYF
NA TRBJ2-7 TRBV2 NA TGTGCCAGCAGTGTTGACCGGAAGCAGTACTTC CASSVDRKQYF
once TRBJ1-2 TRBV4-3 TRBD1 TGCGCCAGCAGCCAAGAACAAGGACAGGGTACCGGCTATGGCTACACCTTC CASSQEQGQGTGYGYTF